These 18 T cell receptor beta chains were sequenced from one sample in a study of graft-versus-host responses after intestinal transplantation. The antigens of these receptors remain unknown. Here immunoSEQ multiplex PCR was the method, and the copy in TCRdb shows in-frame clones only, minus some. The repertoire holds about 150,000 clones, over 90% seen once, with about 0.18% in the top ten. The specimen was unstimulated CD4+ T cells sorted from spleen or lymph node cells, collected before intestinal transplant. These receptors were collected from a human donor who received an intestinal transplant.

This clone was picked up a small number of times. The chain couples TRBV6-1 to TRBJ2-7; tentatively, D is TRBD1 (6 bases). Germline CDR1 and CDR2: MNHNS and SASEGT. This CDR3 comprises 12 residues. Trimming took off 4 bases at V and 5 bases at J, with 9 bases between the two ends. The CDR3, as DNA: TGTGCCAGCAGTGGCACAGGGAACGAGCAGTACTTC. The encoded protein is CASSGTGNEQYF.

The chain links TRBV5-1 to TRBJ2-1; no clear D gene. This CDR3 comprises 16 residues. CDR1 SGHRS and CDR2 YFSETQ come from the germline V gene. The ends were cut back, 0 bases at V and 0 bases at J, with 10 bases in the middle. The CDR3 loop reads CASSLVGTSSYNEQFF. CDR3 sequence (DNA): TGCGCCAGCAGCTTGGTGGGCACAAGCTCCTACAATGAGCAGTTCTTC.

V is TRBV4-3 and J is TRBJ2-2; 7 bases are shared with TRBD1. CDR1 and CDR2 from the germline V gene are LGHNA and YSLEER. The CDR3 sequence is 16 residues long. V gave up 5 bases and J gave up 3 bases; unmatched junction bases: 9. The CDR3 nucleotides are TGCGCCAGCAGCTATTCGACAGGGACGGACACCGGGGAGCTGTTTTTT. It translates to CASSYSTGTDTGELFF.

This chain joins TRBV19 and TRBJ1-5; D is unresolved. Trimming removed 3 bases from V and 0 bases from J, with 9 bases in between. The CDR3 length is 15 residues. From germline, CDR1 is LNHDA and CDR2 SQIVND (reference sequence). CDR3 in DNA: TGTGCCAGTAGTATGTCACGATTTAGCAATCAGCCCCAGCATTTT. This encodes CASSMSRFSNQPQHF.

The V gene is TRBV5-3, the J gene TRBJ2-4; TRBD2 matches at 14 bases. TRBV5-3 is known as an ORF, though its function is uncertain. With 4 bases clipped from V and 6 bases from J, the junction kept 15 bases outside the gene matches. The CDR3 covers 19 residues. The CDR3 DNA sequence: TGTGCCAGAAGCCCCCCTCCGGGACTAGCGGGAGTTCATCCAAACATTCAGTACTTC. This codes for CARSPPPGLAGVHPNIQYF.

J is TRBJ2-1 and V is TRBV29-1, with D perhaps matching TRBD2 (5 bases). This CDR3 comprises 12 residues. V was cut by 3 bases and J by 6 bases, with 9 bases left in between. CDR1 is SQVTM, CDR2 ANQGSEA, per germline. CDR3 bases: TGCAGCGTTGATCCACTAGGCAATGAGCAGTTCTTC. This encodes CSVDPLGNEQFF.

The rearrangement joins TRBV13 to TRBJ2-3, with 9 bases fitting TRBD2. The CDR3 loop spans 17 amino acids. V was clipped by 2 bases and J by 5 bases; unmatched bases: 11. Looked up from germline, CDR1 is PRHDT and CDR2 is FYEKMQ (reference sequence). CDR3 amino acids: CASSLFVAGVSLDTQYF. CDR3 bases: TGTGCCAGCAGCTTATTCGTAGCGGGAGTGTCTTTAGATACGCAGTATTTT.

V usage is TRBV4-3 and J usage is TRBJ2-1, with D perhaps matching TRBD1 or TRBD2 (5 bases each). With 0 bases removed from V and 5 bases from J, the gap between germline ends came to 8 bases. This CDR3 has 14 residues. Germline values: CDR1 LGHNA, CDR2 YSLEER. CDR3: CASSQEGEDNEQFF. Here the CDR3 DNA reads TGCGCCAGCAGCCAAGAGGGGGAAGACAATGAGCAGTTCTTC.

CDR3 in DNA: TGTGCCAGCAGCTTATCGTCCGGAGGGAACACTGAAGCTTTCTTT. Protein: CASSLSSGGNTEAFF. The rearrangement joins TRBV7-9 to TRBJ1-1, with D unclear. The germline V gene has CDR1 SEHNR and CDR2 FQNEAQ (reference sequence). Trimming cost V 2 bases and J 1 base, with 11 bases left between them. CDR3 length: 15 residues.

For this clone: This sample includes further DNA sequences coding for the same CDR3. The rearrangement joins TRBV28 to TRBJ2-7, with D perhaps matching TRBD2 (5 bases). From germline, CDR1 is MDHEN and CDR2 SYDVKM. This CDR3 contains 14 residues. V was pared by 5 bases and J by 6 bases, with 17 bases between. The CDR3 is CASSPWEGGREQYF. The CDR3 nucleotides are TGTGCCAGCAGTCCGTGGGAAGGCGGGCGCGAGCAGTACTTC.

This rearrangement joins TRBV10-3 to TRBJ1-2; the match to TRBD1 covers 9 bases. Per the germline V gene, CDR1 is ENHRY and CDR2 is SYGVKD. CDR3 length: 16 amino acids. With 0 bases clipped from V and 8 bases from J, the junction kept 10 bases outside the gene matches. The DNA for the CDR3 is TGTGCCATCAGTGAGTCCAGGACAGGGGTACGAGAGGGCTACACCTTC. It specifies CAISESRTGVREGYTF.

V is TRBV29-1 and J is TRBJ2-1; no firm D call. Germline lookup yields CDR1 SQVTM and CDR2 ANQGSEA. This CDR3 is 15 amino acids long. Trimming stripped 5 bases from V and 7 bases from J, with 21 bases between. In DNA form, the CDR3 reads TGCAGCGTTTCCTTGGTAGGGTTTTTTATAAATGAGCAGTTCTTC. Amino acid sequence: CSVSLVGFFINEQFF.

This clone has a single count. The chain has TRBV5-6 and TRBJ2-1; D unresolved. V lost 7 bases to trimming and J lost 6 bases, with 17 bases between them. From germline, CDR1 is SGHDT and CDR2 YYEEEE. The CDR3 is made up of 14 amino acids. The CDR3 DNA follows: TGTGCCAGCCGCGTTGGGCTAGACTTCAATGAGCAGTTCTTC. It is translated as CASRVGLDFNEQFF. Full variable domain (remainder filled in from reference TRBV5-6 and TRBJ2-1): DAGVTQSPTHLIKTRGQQVTLRCSPKSGHDTVSWYQQALGQGPQFIFQYYEEEERQRGNFPDRFSGHQFPNYSSELNVNALLLGDSALYLCASRVGLDFNEQFFGPGTRLTVL.

The chain couples TRBV7-8 to TRBJ2-7; unclear D gene. This CDR3 comprises 14 residues. V was shortened by 0 bases and J by 6 bases, with 12 bases between the two germline ends. In germline, CDR1 is SGHVS, CDR2 FQNEAQ. In DNA form, the CDR3 reads TGTGCCAGCAGCTTAGCGAACTATATCGCCGAGCAGTACTTC. Translation: CASSLANYIAEQYF.

The chain has TRBV6-5 and TRBJ2-1; TRBD2 might be the D (5 bases). V was shortened by 6 bases and J by 5 bases, with 11 bases between the two germline ends. CDR3 length equals 13 residues. Germline V CDR1 and CDR2: MNHEY, SVGAGI. For the CDR3, the DNA is TGTGCCAGCAGCCCGAGGGCCCACAATGAGCAGTTCTTC. Its translation: CASSPRAHNEQFF.

The chain uses TRBV2 and TRBJ2-5; TRBD1 aligns across 7 bases. The better agreement between TRBJ2-7 and the DNA end casts doubt on the J call. Germline V gives CDR1 SNHLY, CDR2 FYNNEI. This CDR3 is built from 14 residues. The CDR3 sequence: CASSLGRGNYEQYF. The CDR3, as DNA: TGTGCCAGCAGTTTGGGCAGGGGGAATTACGAGCAGTACTTC.

The rearrangement links TRBV15 to TRBJ2-7, with 8 positions matching TRBD2. CDR3 size: 15 residues. Germline V gene sequence: CDR1 LNHNV, CDR2 YYDKDF (reference sequence). V gave up 3 bases and J gave up 2 bases; unmatched junction bases: 6. The CDR3 DNA reads as TGTGCCACCAGCAGGGACAGCGGGAGCCCCTACGAGCAGTACTTC. This encodes CATSRDSGSPYEQYF.

The genes are TRBV7-2 and TRBJ2-7, with D maybe TRBD2 (7 bases). V was cut by 1 base and J by 2 bases, with 9 bases left in between. This CDR3 has 14 amino acids. CDR1 and CDR2 from the germline V gene are SGHTA and FQGNSA. Written as DNA, the CDR3 is TGTGCCAGCAGCTTAGGCGGGGGCACCTACGAGCAGTACTTC. Translation gives CASSLGGGTYEQYF.